These 5 T cell receptor beta chains originate from one sample sequenced in a study of Ad26.COV2.S vaccination and SARS-CoV-2 variants. The treatment was: roughly 20 received Ad26.COV2.S at low or high dose, single or two shots; about 5 received placebo; per-sample allocation not given. Day 63 after the first vaccine or placebo injection was the time point for sampling. TCRdb's copy holds only in-frame clones and misses some; the assay was immunoSEQ multiplex PCR. The table lists some 300,000 clones, 85% to 90% of them singletons. The starting material was peripheral blood, obtained in a trial of Ad26.COV2.S vaccine versus placebo. These receptors were obtained from a person aged 18 to 59 who received the Ad26.COV2.S COVID-19 vaccine or a placebo.

This rearrangement joins TRBV9 to TRBJ2-2; unclear D gene. In germline, CDR1 is SGDLS, CDR2 YYNGEE. The V and J ends lost 0 bases and 8 bases respectively, with 14 bases between them. The CDR3 is 15 residues long. The CDR3 DNA reads TGTGCCAGCAGCGTAGACTACAGCCATTCTGGGGAGCTGTTTTTT. Translating it yields CASSVDYSHSGELFF.

The V gene is TRBV3-1 (or the pseudogene TRBV3-2), the J gene TRBJ2-7; no definite D call. The germline V gene has CDR1 LGHDT and CDR2 YNNKEL (reference sequence). CDR3 length equals 14 residues. Trimming shortened V by 4 bases and J by 2 bases, and 12 bases separated the two germline ends. In nucleotides, the CDR3 is TGTGCCAGCAGCCCCCCCGGTCAAGCCTACGAGCAGTACTTC. Amino acid sequence: CASSPPGQAYEQYF.

The chain has TRBV6-1 and TRBJ1-2; D remains ambiguous. The V end was cut by 5 bases, the J end by 7 bases, with 11 bases between. The CDR3 totals 12 residues. Germline loops: CDR1 MNHNS, CDR2 SASEGT. The CDR3 loop reads CASSPVRAGYTF. CDR3 nucleotide sequence: TGTGCCAGCAGTCCTGTAAGGGCTGGCTACACCTTC.

The chain recombines TRBV5-6 with TRBJ2-5; 12 bases line up with TRBD2. The V segment lost 1 base and the J segment 2 bases; nucleotides outside the gene matches: 9. This CDR3 region has 18 residues. Germline CDR1 SGHDT, CDR2 YYEEEE. DNA of the CDR3: TGTGCCAGCAGCTTGTCTAGCGGGGGGGCCAGGGCACAAGAGACCCAGTACTTC. Translating it yields CASSLSSGGARAQETQYF.

This chain links TRBV15 with TRBJ1-3; TRBD1 is a possible D gene (5 bases). CDR3 size: 16 residues. Trimming took 3 bases from V and 1 from J, leaving 13 bases between them. Germline V CDR1 and CDR2: LNHNV, YYDKDF (reference sequence). CDR3 in amino acids: CATSSPDGGSGNTIYF. The CDR3 nucleotides read TGTGCCACCAGCAGCCCCGACGGGGGATCTGGAAACACCATATATTTT.